This TCR beta chain was observed in a study of blood T cell repertoires in COVID-19. Across the whole study: Italy, Spain and the United States were the sources of the convalescent and acute COVID-19 samples.

This clone appeared a single time. In the original analysis: Amplification from reference gene primers served as the basis for estimated nucleated cell counts. Clones were read by immunoSEQ multiplex PCR, and TCRdb kept only the in-frame ones, dropping some. V, J and clone size reflect that table, while D and trimming were determined from the DNA. The sample records 150,000 to 200,000 clones, around 87% being singletons. With V trimmed by 2 bases and J by 9 bases, 10 bases remained unmatched. The CDR3 length is 16 residues. Germline values: CDR1 SEHNR, CDR2 FQNEAQ (reference sequence). This receptor was obtained from a man aged 50 or older with acute or convalescent COVID-19. Sequences were obtained from peripheral blood. J is TRBJ1-5 and V is TRBV7-9; 10 bases map to TRBD1. The CDR3 loop is CASSLTDRGLAWPQHF. The CDR3 DNA follows: TGTGCCAGCAGCTTAACTGACAGGGGGCTTGCTTGGCCCCAGCATTTT.